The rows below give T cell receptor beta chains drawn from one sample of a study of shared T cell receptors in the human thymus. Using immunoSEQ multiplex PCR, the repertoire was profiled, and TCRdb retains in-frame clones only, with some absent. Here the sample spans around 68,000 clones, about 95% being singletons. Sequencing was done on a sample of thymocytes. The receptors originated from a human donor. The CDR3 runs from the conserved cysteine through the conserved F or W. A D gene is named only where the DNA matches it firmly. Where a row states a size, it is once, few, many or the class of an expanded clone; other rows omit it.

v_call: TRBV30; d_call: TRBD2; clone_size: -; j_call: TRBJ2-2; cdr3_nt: TGTGCCTGGAGTGTAAGAATTAGCGGGGGGCGGGATGTCGGGGAGCTGTTTTTT; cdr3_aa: CAWSVRISGGRDVGELFF
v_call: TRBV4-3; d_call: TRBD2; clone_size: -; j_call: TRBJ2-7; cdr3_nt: TGCGCCAGCAGCCAATTTTATGGGCTAGCGGGGGGGCTAACCTACGAGCAGTACTTC; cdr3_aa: CASSQFYGLAGGLTYEQYF
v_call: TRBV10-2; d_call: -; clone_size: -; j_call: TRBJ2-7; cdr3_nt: TGCGCCAGCAGTGAAACCCACAGGCCCTACGAGCAGTACTTC; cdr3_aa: CASSETHRPYEQYF
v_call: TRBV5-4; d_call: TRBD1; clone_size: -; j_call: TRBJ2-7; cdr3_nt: TGTGCCAGCAGCTTGGACGGGACAGGCCACTACGAGCAGTACTTC; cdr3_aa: CASSLDGTGHYEQYF
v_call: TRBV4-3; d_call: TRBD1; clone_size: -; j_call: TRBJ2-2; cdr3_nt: TGCGCCAGCAGCCAAGATAAAACAGGGGGTGTCACCGGGGAGCTGTTTTTT; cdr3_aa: CASSQDKTGGVTGELFF
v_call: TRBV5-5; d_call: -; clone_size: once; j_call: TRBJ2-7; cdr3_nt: TGTGCCAGCAGCTTGGATCTGGGAGTCCTCTACGAGCAGTACTTC; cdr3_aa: CASSLDLGVLYEQYF
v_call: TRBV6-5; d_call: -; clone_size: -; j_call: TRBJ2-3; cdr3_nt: TGTGCCAGCAGTTACGGTCGGGGAACCACAGATACGCAGTATTTT; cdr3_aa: CASSYGRGTTDTQYF
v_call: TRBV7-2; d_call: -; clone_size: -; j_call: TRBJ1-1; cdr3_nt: TGTGCCAGCAGACCCAACCTAGAGGAAAGGGGAGCTTTCTTT; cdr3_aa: CASRPNLEERGAFF
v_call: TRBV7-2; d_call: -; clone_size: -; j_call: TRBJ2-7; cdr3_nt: TGTGCCAGCAGCCCCTCGGGGTTATGGGGTAACGAGCAGTACTTC; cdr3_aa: CASSPSGLWGNEQYF
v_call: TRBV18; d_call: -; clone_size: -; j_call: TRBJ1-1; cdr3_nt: TGTGCCAGCTCACCAGCTCAAATGAACACTGAAGCTTTCTTT; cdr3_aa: CASSPAQMNTEAFF
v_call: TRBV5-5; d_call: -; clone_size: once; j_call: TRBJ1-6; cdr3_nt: TGTGCCAGCAGCTTGGGGGGGATGAGCTCCTATAATTCACCCCTCCACTTT; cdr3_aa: CASSLGGMSSYNSPLHF
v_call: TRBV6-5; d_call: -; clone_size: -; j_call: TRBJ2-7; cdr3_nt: TGTGCCAGCAGTTCCCGCGTACGCTCCTACGAGCAGTACTTC; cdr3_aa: CASSSRVRSYEQYF
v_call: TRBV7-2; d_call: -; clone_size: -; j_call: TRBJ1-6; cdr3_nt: TGTGCCAGCAGCCCAGGGACGGGGACAAGGGGCTCCTATAATTCACCCCTCCACTTT; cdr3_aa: CASSPGTGTRGSYNSPLHF
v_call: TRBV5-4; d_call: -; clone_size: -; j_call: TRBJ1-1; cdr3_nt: TGTGCCAGCAGCTATCCCGAGGGAGTAGGAGCTTTCTTT; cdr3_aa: CASSYPEGVGAFF